The entry below gives a single T cell receptor (beta chain) sequence along with its context. Its antigen is currently unknown. Naive CD8 cells were CD45RO-negative, positively selected for CCR7, excluding terminally differentiated effector memory CD45RA+ cells. Donors comprised healthy HIV-negative adults lacking recent acute infections or vaccinations. CDR3 size: 16 residues. Germline-derived CDR1 and CDR2 are LNHDA and SQIVND (reference sequence). V lost 3 bases, J lost 11 bases, and 23 bases lay in between. Assay: immunoSEQ multiplex PCR; the TCRdb copy retains only in-frame clones and omits some. The sample gives about 2.1 million clones, around 93% of which show up once; around 1.7% is in the top ten. These data are taken from a study of shared clonotypes between healthy human individuals. The wider study: Each donor's CD8 memory used one plate, CD8 naive two, each CD4 subset three. General study points: Sampling was confined to blood; repertoires within tissues likely differ.

The sequencing input was naive CD8+ T cells from PBMCs. V is TRBV19 and J is TRBJ1-3; D remains ambiguous. The TCR originated in a man between 18 and 35 years old in good health. Some clones in this sample may be carry-over from other donors' samples. CDR3 DNA sequence: TGTGCCAGTAGTATCCGGAACTACACACCACGGGAGGCCATATATTTT. Its translation is CASSIRNYTPREAIYF.